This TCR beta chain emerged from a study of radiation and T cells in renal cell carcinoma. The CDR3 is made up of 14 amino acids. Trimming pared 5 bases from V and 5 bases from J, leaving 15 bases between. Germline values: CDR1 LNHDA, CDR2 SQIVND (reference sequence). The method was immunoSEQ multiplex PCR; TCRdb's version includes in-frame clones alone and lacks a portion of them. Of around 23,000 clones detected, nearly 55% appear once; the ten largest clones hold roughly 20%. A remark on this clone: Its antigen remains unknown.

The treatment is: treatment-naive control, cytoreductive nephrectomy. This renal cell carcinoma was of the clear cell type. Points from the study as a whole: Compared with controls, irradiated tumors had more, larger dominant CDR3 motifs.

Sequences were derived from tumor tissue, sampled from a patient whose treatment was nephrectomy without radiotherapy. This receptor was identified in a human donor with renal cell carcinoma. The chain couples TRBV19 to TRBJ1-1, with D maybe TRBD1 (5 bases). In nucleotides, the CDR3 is TGTGCCAGTAGTTTTAGCAGGGTAGGGACTGAAGCTTTCTTT. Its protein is CASSFSRVGTEAFF.